The 31 T cell receptor beta chains in this list originate from one sample, sequenced in a study of siplizumab effects on memory and regulatory T cells. Clones were read by immunoSEQ multiplex PCR, and TCRdb kept only the in-frame ones, dropping some. Of about 100,000 clones in the sample, 94% were seen once. The sequenced sample consisted of non-Treg CD4+ T cells sorted from blood. The receptor set was obtained from a human donor in good health.

The V call is TRBV5-1, the J call TRBJ2-7; possible D gene TRBD2, 5 bases. Between the trimmed V and J ends, which lost 3 bases and 2 bases, there was a span of 18 bases. The germline V gene has CDR1 SGHRS and CDR2 YFSETQ. The CDR3 consists of 16 residues. CDR3 DNA: TGCGCCAGCAGCTCCGCCCATGGGCTAGCAGCCTACGAGCAGTACTTC. Its translation is CASSSAHGLAAYEQYF.

This clone was seen just once. This chain joins TRBV11-2 and TRBJ2-5, with TRBD2 matching over 12 bases. Germline CDR1 and CDR2: SGHAT and FQNNGV. V lost 0 bases, J lost 6 bases, and 5 bases stayed unmatched. The CDR3 has 16 amino acids. In DNA, the CDR3 is TGTGCCAGCAGCTTAGATCTAGCGGGAGGGCCGAAGACCCAGTACTTC. Residues: CASSLDLAGGPKTQYF.

The table lists this clone with a count of one. This rearrangement joins TRBV10-1 to TRBJ2-3; D perhaps matches TRBD1 (6 bases). Germline assignment: CDR1 WNHNN and CDR2 SYGVQD (reference sequence). This CDR3 spans 13 amino acids. Trimming shortened V by 10 bases and J by 0 bases, and 11 bases separated the two germline ends. In DNA form, the CDR3 reads TGCGCCACCTCAGGGGACAGCACAGATACGCAGTATTTT. As protein: CATSGDSTDTQYF.

The rearrangement joins TRBV5-4 to TRBJ2-7; a weak D match, TRBD2 (6 bases). Germline CDR1 is SGHNT and CDR2 is YYREEE (reference sequence). CDR3 size: 15 residues. Trimming removed 1 base from V and 2 bases from J, with 13 bases in between. CDR3 coding DNA: TGTGCCAGCAGCTTGAGGGTACGCGGGACCTACGAGCAGTACTTC. It yields the protein CASSLRVRGTYEQYF. Supplemented by reference TRBV5-4 and TRBJ2-7, the full variable domain reads ETGVTQSPTHLIKTRGQQVTLRCSSQSGHNTVSWYQQALGQGPQFIFQYYREEENGRGNFPPRFSGLQFPNYSSELNVNALELDDSALYLCASSLRVRGTYEQYFGPGTRLTVT.

This chain joins TRBV5-5 and TRBJ2-5; D is undetermined. Deletions cut 4 bases from V and 3 bases from J, with 19 bases between. There are 16 residues in the CDR3. Germline values: CDR1 SGHKS, CDR2 YYEKEE (reference sequence). CDR3 in DNA: TGTGCCAGCAGCCCCCGAGTGGCTGTCTTTGAAGAGACCCAGTACTTC. Its protein product is CASSPRVAVFEETQYF.

The V and J genes are TRBV10-3 and TRBJ2-7, with 10 bases matching TRBD1. Per the germline V gene, CDR1 is ENHRY and CDR2 is SYGVKD. CDR3 length: 15 amino acids. The V and J ends lost 5 bases and 5 bases, in that order; junction bases with no gene match: 9. The CDR3 loop reads CAISIFGTGVDEQYF. Written as DNA, the CDR3 is TGTGCCATCAGTATCTTCGGGACAGGGGTGGACGAGCAGTACTTC.

V is TRBV4-2 and J is TRBJ2-7; 7 nucleotides agree with TRBD2. V lost 1 base to trimming and J lost 2 bases; unmatched junction nucleotides: 5. The CDR3 runs to 15 residues. Germline CDR1 and CDR2: LGHNA and YNFKEQ. The CDR3, as DNA: TGTGCCAGCAGCCAAGTCCAGCGGGACGCCTACGAGCAGTACTTC. Translating gives CASSQVQRDAYEQYF.

This chain joins TRBV6-6 and TRBJ1-2, with 7 positions matching TRBD1. Germline V gene sequence: CDR1 MNHNY, CDR2 SVGAGI (reference sequence). The J segment lost 0 bases and the V segment lost 7 bases, leaving 8 bases of the junction unmatched. CDR3 length equals 15 residues. The CDR3 region is CASNPTGPSNYGYTF. DNA for the CDR3: TGTGCCAGCAACCCGACAGGGCCTTCTAACTATGGCTACACCTTC.

The chain is built from TRBV6-1 and TRBJ1-5, with a weak D call TRBD1 (5 bases). CDR3 size: 16 residues. Germline CDR1 and CDR2: MNHNS and SASEGT. The germline V and J ends were trimmed by 2 bases and 0 bases, with 11 bases remaining between them. For the CDR3, the DNA is TGTGCCAGCAGTGAAAGTCCAGGGTATAGCAATCAGCCCCAGCATTTT. Translating it yields CASSESPGYSNQPQHF.

This rearrangement joins TRBV30 to TRBJ1-5, with 10 positions matching TRBD1. This CDR3 spans 12 amino acids. CDR1 and CDR2 (germline): GTSNPN, SVGIG (reference sequence). V lost 7 bases to trimming and J lost 4 bases; unmatched junction nucleotides: 1. The CDR3 here is CALDRGNQPQHF. CDR3 bases: TGTGCCTTGGACAGGGGGAATCAGCCCCAGCATTTT.

This chain connects TRBV10-2 to TRBJ2-5, with 10 bases that match TRBD2. Per the germline V gene, CDR1 is WSHSY and CDR2 is SAAADI. This CDR3 has 15 residues. V lost 6 bases to trimming and J lost 1 base; unmatched junction nucleotides: 5. CDR3 nucleotide sequence: TGCGCCAGCAGGAAGATAGCGGGAGGCCAAGAGACCCAGTACTTC. Translating gives CASRKIAGGQETQYF.

This sequence joins TRBV28 and TRBJ1-4; D may be TRBD1 (5 bases). The V end was cut by 2 bases, the J end by 7 bases, with 14 bases between. Germline loops: CDR1 MDHEN, CDR2 SYDVKM. The CDR3 consists of 15 residues. The CDR3 coding sequence is TGTGCCAGCAGTTTAGCGGCAGGGATGGGTGAAAAACTGTTTTTT. Its translation is CASSLAAGMGEKLFF.

The chain links TRBV5-6 to TRBJ2-7, with TRBD2 as a possible D gene (5 bases). CDR3 length: 13 residues. V lost 3 bases, J lost 4 bases, and 11 bases lay in between. The germline CDR1 and CDR2 sequences are SGHDT and YYEEEE. DNA of the CDR3: TGTGCCAGCAGCTCGACTGGGAGATACGAGCAGTACTTC. It encodes CASSSTGRYEQYF.

The chain joins TRBV5-1 to TRBJ2-7, with D tentatively TRBD1 (6 bases). V was shortened by 6 bases and J by 0 bases, with 13 bases between the two germline ends. This CDR3 is built from 14 residues. Per the germline V gene, CDR1 is SGHRS and CDR2 is YFSETQ. The CDR3 coding sequence is TGCGCCAGCACCGAGGACAGCCACTCCTACGAGCAGTACTTC. Its protein product is CASTEDSHSYEQYF.

The rearrangement uses TRBV7-9 and TRBJ2-1; 10 nucleotides line up with TRBD2. The CDR3 has 18 residues. CDR1 is SEHNR and CDR2 is FQNEAQ in the germline V gene (reference sequence). V was clipped by 1 base and J by 8 bases; unmatched bases: 14. CDR3 sequence (DNA): TGTGCCAGCAGCTTAGTCAAGAGTACTAGCGGGATACAAGATGAGCAGTTCTTC. Its protein is CASSLVKSTSGIQDEQFF.

This rearrangement joins TRBV5-4 to TRBJ2-7; TRBD2 aligns across 10 bases. V lost 0 bases and J lost 9; bases outside the gene matches: 6. CDR1 SGHNT and CDR2 YYREEE come from the germline V gene (reference sequence). The CDR3 sequence is 14 residues long. The CDR3 nucleotides read TGTGCCAGCAGCTTGGAGGTAGCGGGAGGCAGGCAGTACTTC. Protein: CASSLEVAGGRQYF. The full variable domain, in which reference TRBV5-4 and TRBJ2-7 provide the parts outside the CDR3, is ETGVTQSPTHLIKTRGQQVTLRCSSQSGHNTVSWYQQALGQGPQFIFQYYREEENGRGNFPPRFSGLQFPNYSSELNVNALELDDSALYLCASSLEVAGGRQYFGPGTRLTVT.

This chain uses TRBV5-4 with TRBJ2-6, with D perhaps TRBD2 (5 bases). The CDR3 loop spans 18 amino acids. Trimming cost V 0 bases and J 0 bases, with 13 bases left between them. Looked up from germline, CDR1 is SGHNT and CDR2 is YYREEE (reference sequence). CDR3 protein: CASSLGSGLTSGANVLTF. In nucleotides, the CDR3 is TGTGCCAGCAGCTTGGGATCTGGACTGACCTCTGGGGCCAACGTCCTGACTTTC. Filled out from reference TRBV5-4 and TRBJ2-6, the complete variable domain reads ETGVTQSPTHLIKTRGQQVTLRCSSQSGHNTVSWYQQALGQGPQFIFQYYREEENGRGNFPPRFSGLQFPNYSSELNVNALELDDSALYLCASSLGSGLTSGANVLTFGAGSRLTVL.

The chain carries TRBV9 and TRBJ2-3; 8 bases map to TRBD1. In germline, CDR1 is SGDLS, CDR2 YYNGEE. CDR3 length equals 16 residues. J was trimmed by 2 bases and V by 4 bases; bases with no gene match: 9. CDR3 sequence: CASSSRRQGHTDTQYF. Here the CDR3 DNA reads TGTGCCAGCAGCTCCCGGCGACAGGGGCACACAGATACGCAGTATTTT. Together with reference TRBV9 and TRBJ2-3, the CDR3 gives the full variable domain: DSGVTQTPKHLITATGQRVTLRCSPRSGDLSVYWYQQSLDQGLQFLIQYYNGEERAKGNILERFSAQQFPDLHSELNLSSLELGDSALYFCASSSRRQGHTDTQYFGPGTRLTVL.

This clone is a singleton in its sample. This chain links TRBV5-6 with TRBJ2-7, with TRBD2 matching 11 bases. The V gene's germline CDR1 is SGHDT and CDR2 YYEEEE. The V segment lost 0 bases and the J segment 5 bases; nucleotides outside the gene matches: 4. The CDR3 has 15 residues. CDR3 sequence reads: CASSLVLAGVNEQYF. The DNA of the CDR3 is TGTGCCAGCAGCTTGGTACTAGCGGGAGTTAACGAGCAGTACTTC.

About this clone: One end of the junction varies from germline; a read error may be responsible. The chain couples TRBV4-1 to TRBJ2-3; weak D call: TRBD2 (6 bases). From germline, CDR1 is MGHRA and CDR2 YSYEKL. The CDR3 totals 14 residues. This chain's CDR3 is CASSGLGRGTLRDF. The CDR3 DNA follows: TGCGCCAGCAGCGGCCTGGGGCGGGGTACGCTCCGGGATTTT.

The gene calls are TRBV28 and TRBJ1-2, with 9 bases lining up with TRBD1. The CDR3 runs to 14 residues. The trim removed 5 bases at V and 4 bases at J, leaving 5 bases unmatched. The germline gives CDR1 MDHEN, CDR2 SYDVKM. This chain's CDR3 is CASSTGQGSYGYTF. DNA for the CDR3: TGTGCCAGCAGTACAGGACAGGGGAGCTATGGCTACACCTTC.

The chain recombines TRBV2 with TRBJ2-7, with TRBD2 as a possible D gene (5 bases). Germline lookup yields CDR1 SNHLY and CDR2 FYNNEI. The CDR3 sequence is 14 residues long. V lost 4 bases and J lost 4, with 14 bases in between. The CDR3 protein is CASSGLPGMYEQYF. As DNA, the CDR3 is TGTGCCAGCAGTGGACTACCCGGTATGTACGAGCAGTACTTC.

This CDR3 is CASSDRVVSYEQYF. CDR3 nucleotides: TGTGCCAGCTCCGACAGGGTTGTTTCGTACGAGCAGTACTTC. The chain carries TRBV18 and TRBJ2-7, with 7 bases matching TRBD1. Trimming at V came to 6 bases and at J to 4 bases, leaving 9 bases not matched to a gene. This CDR3 comprises 14 residues. Germline-derived CDR1 and CDR2 are KGHSH and LQKENI.

This clone is a singleton in its sample. The chain links TRBV30 to TRBJ1-4; D is possibly TRBD1 (6 bases). Trimming took off 6 bases at V and 4 bases at J, with 18 bases between the two ends. The CDR3 spans 15 residues. Germline CDR1 reads GTSNPN; CDR2 reads SVGIG (reference sequence). For the CDR3, the DNA is TGTGCCTGTGCCCCCAGGGGACGAGTTAATGAAAAACTGTTTTTT. This gives the protein CACAPRGRVNEKLFF.

The V and J genes are TRBV11-2 and TRBJ1-2, with no clear D. Germline-derived CDR1 and CDR2 are SGHAT and FQNNGV. This CDR3 region has 12 residues. V shed 5 bases and J shed 5 bases, with 9 bases lying between them. DNA for the CDR3: TGTGCCAGCAGCCCCGTCTCTTATGGCTACACCTTC. Protein sequence: CASSPVSYGYTF.

Only one count was recorded for this clone. The chain recombines TRBV4-2 with TRBJ2-7, with 8 bases fitting TRBD2. V shed 0 bases and J 2 bases; nucleotides not matched to a gene: 6. The germline gives CDR1 LGHNA, CDR2 YNFKEQ. This CDR3 comprises 16 residues. The CDR3 DNA is TGTGCCAGCAGCCAAGATCAGGTTAGCGGGGCCTACGAGCAGTACTTC. This gives the protein CASSQDQVSGAYEQYF.

The rearrangement links TRBV7-3 to TRBJ2-2; D is possibly TRBD2 (5 bases). The germline V gene has CDR1 SGHTA and CDR2 FQGTGA. V lost 4 bases, J lost 8 bases, and 8 bases lay in between. The CDR3 is 12 amino acids. CDR3 in amino acids: CASSSERGELFF. DNA for the CDR3: TGTGCCAGCAGCTCTGAGCGGGGGGAGCTGTTTTTT.

In this sample, this clone turned up a few times. V usage is TRBV27 and J usage is TRBJ2-3, with TRBD1 identical over 7 bases. The V and J ends lost 2 bases and 0 bases, in that order; junction bases with no gene match: 2. CDR1 is MNHEY, CDR2 SMNVEV, per germline (reference sequence). The CDR3 loop spans 15 amino acids. The CDR3 protein is CASSLRGQSTDTQYF. The CDR3 DNA reads as TGTGCCAGCAGTTTAAGGGGGCAAAGCACAGATACGCAGTATTTT.

This chain links TRBV9 with TRBJ2-3, with D possibly TRBD1 on 5 matching bases. CDR1 and CDR2 (germline): SGDLS, YYNGEE. The CDR3 totals 15 residues. The V gene lost 0 bases and the J gene lost 0 bases, with 8 bases spanning the gap. As DNA, the CDR3 is TGTGCCAGCAGCGTAGGGACACCAAGCACAGATACGCAGTATTTT. It translates to CASSVGTPSTDTQYF.

This chain uses TRBV2 with TRBJ2-5, with 8 bases fitting TRBD1. Germline lookup yields CDR1 SNHLY and CDR2 FYNNEI. J gave up 5 bases and V 11 bases, and 13 bases lay outside the gene matches. The CDR3 runs to 14 residues. CDR3 amino acids: CAGNKVQGAETQYF. CDR3 DNA: TGTGCCGGAAATAAGGTTCAGGGGGCTGAGACCCAGTACTTC.

The chain uses TRBV7-9 and TRBJ2-7; no firm D call. The germline V gene has CDR1 SEHNR and CDR2 FQNEAQ (reference sequence). The CDR3 is made up of 14 amino acids. V lost 5 bases to trimming and J lost 1 base, with 12 bases between them. The CDR3 region is CASSPSLLSYEQYF. The CDR3 DNA reads as TGTGCCAGCAGCCCTTCACTCTTATCCTACGAGCAGTACTTC.